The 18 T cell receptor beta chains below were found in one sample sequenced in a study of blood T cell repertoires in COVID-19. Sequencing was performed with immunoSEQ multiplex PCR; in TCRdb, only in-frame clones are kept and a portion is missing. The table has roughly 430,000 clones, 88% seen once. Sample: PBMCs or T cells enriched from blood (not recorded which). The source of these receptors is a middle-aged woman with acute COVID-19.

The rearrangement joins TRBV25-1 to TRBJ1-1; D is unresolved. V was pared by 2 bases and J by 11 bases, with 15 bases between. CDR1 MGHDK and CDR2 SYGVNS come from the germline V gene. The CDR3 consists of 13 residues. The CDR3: CASSEGGRGRAFF. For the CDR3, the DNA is TGTGCCAGCAGTGAAGGAGGGAGAGGGCGGGCTTTCTTT.

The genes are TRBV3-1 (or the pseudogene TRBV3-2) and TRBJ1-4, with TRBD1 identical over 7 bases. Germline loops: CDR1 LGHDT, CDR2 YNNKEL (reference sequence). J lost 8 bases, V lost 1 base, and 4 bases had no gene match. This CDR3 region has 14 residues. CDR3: CASSQGTGNEKLFF. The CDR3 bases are TGTGCCAGCAGCCAAGGGACAGGAAACGAAAAACTGTTTTTT.

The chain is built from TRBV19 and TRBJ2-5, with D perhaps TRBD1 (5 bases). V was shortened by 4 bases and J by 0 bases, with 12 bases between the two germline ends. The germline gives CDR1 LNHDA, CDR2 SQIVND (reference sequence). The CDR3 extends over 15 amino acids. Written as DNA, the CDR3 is TGTGCCAGTAGTAACCAGGACAAGTACCAAGAGACCCAGTACTTC. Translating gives CASSNQDKYQETQYF.

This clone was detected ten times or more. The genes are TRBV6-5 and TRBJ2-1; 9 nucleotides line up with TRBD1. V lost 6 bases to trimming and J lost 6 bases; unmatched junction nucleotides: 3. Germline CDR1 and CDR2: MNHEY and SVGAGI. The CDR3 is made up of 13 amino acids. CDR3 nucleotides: TGTGCCAGCAGGCGACAGGGGGTCAATGAGCAGTTCTTC. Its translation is CASRRQGVNEQFF.

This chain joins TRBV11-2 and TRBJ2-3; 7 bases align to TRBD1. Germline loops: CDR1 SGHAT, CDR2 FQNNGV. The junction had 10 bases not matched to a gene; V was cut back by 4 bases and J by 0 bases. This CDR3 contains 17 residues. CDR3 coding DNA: TGTGCCAGCAGCTCATGGGACAGAGTTTTTAGCACAGATACGCAGTATTTT. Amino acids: CASSSWDRVFSTDTQYF.

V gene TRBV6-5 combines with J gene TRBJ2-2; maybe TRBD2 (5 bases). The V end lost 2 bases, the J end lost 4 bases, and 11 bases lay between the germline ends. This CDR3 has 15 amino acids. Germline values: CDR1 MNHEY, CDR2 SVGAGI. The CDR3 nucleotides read TGTGCCAGCAGTTACGTTGCTAGCAGCACCGGGGAGCTGTTTTTT. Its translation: CASSYVASSTGELFF.

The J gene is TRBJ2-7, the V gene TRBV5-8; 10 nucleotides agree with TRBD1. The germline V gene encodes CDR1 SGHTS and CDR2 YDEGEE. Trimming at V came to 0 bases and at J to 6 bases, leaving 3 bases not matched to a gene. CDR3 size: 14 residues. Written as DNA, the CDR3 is TGTGCCAGCAGCTTGGATAGGGACAGGGGCGAGCAGTACTTC. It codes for CASSLDRDRGEQYF.

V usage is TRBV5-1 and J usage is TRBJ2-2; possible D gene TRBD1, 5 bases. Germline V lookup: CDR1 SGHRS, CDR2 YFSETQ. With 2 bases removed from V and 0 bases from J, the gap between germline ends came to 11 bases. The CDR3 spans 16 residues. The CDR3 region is CASSFQGFSNTGELFF. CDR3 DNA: TGCGCCAGCAGCTTCCAGGGCTTTTCGAACACCGGGGAGCTGTTTTTT.

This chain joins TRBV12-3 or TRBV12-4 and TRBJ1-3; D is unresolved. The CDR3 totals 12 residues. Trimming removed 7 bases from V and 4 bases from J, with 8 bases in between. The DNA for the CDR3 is TGTGCCAGCAACCCGAGGGGAAACACCATATATTTT. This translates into CASNPRGNTIYF.

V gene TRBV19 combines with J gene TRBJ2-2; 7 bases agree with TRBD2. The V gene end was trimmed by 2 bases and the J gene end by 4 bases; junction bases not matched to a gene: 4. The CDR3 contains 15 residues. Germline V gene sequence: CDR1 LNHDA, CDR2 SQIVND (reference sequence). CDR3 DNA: TGTGCCAGTAGTATACTAGCGGTTCCCACCGGGGAGCTGTTTTTT. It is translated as CASSILAVPTGELFF.

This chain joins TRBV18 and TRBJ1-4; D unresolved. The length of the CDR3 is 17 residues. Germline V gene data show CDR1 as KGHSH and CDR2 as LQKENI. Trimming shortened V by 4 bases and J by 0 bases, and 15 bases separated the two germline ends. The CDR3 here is CASSLRLDGTTNEKLFF. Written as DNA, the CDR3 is TGTGCCAGCTCACTCCGACTAGATGGAACAACTAATGAAAAACTGTTTTTT.

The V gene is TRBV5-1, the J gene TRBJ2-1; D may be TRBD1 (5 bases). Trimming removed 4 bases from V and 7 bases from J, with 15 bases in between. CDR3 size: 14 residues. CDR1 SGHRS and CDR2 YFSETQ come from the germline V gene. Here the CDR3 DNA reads TGCGCCAGCAGCCCCGCAGGGTCCAGAAATGAGCAGTTCTTC. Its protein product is CASSPAGSRNEQFF. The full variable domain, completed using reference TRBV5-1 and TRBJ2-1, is KAGVTQTPRYLIKTRGQQVTLSCSPISGHRSVSWYQQTPGQGLQFLFEYFSETQRNKGNFPGRFSGRQFSNSRSEMNVSTLELGDSALYLCASSPAGSRNEQFFGPGTRLTVL.

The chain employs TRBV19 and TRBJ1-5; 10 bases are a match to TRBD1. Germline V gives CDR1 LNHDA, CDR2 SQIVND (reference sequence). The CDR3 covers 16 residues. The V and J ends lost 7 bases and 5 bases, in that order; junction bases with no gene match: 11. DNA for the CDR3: TGTGCCAGTAATGCCGAGACAGGGGGCGCCTATCAGCCCCAGCATTTT. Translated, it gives CASNAETGGAYQPQHF.

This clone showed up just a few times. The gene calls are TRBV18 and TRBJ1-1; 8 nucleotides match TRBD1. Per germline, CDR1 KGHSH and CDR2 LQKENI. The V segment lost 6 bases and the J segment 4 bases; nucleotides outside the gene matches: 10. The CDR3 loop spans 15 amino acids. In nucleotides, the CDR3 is TGTGCCAGCTCGAATATGGACAGGGAAGCCACTGAAGCTTTCTTT. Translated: CASSNMDREATEAFF.

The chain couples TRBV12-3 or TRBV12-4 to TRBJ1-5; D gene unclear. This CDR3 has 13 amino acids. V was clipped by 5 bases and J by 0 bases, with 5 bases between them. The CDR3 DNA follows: TGTGCCAGCAGTACTAATAGCAATCAGCCCCAGCATTTT. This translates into CASSTNSNQPQHF.

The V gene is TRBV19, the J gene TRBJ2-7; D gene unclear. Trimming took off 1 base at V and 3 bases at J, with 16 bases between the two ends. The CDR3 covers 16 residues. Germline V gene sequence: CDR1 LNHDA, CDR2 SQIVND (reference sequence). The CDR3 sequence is CASSIGQQVPHYEQYF. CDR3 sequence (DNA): TGTGCCAGTAGTATAGGTCAACAAGTCCCGCACTACGAGCAGTACTTC. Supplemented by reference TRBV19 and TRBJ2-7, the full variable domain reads DGGITQSPKYLFRKEGQNVTLSCEQNLNHDAMYWYRQDPGQGLRLIYYSQIVNDFQKGDIAEGYSVSREKKESFPLTVTSAQKNPTAFYLCASSIGQQVPHYEQYFGPGTRLTVT.

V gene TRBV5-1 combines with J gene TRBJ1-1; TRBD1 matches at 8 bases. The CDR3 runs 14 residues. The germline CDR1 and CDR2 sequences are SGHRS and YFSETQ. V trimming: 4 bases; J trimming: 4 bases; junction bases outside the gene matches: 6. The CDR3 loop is CASSGQGFGTEAFF. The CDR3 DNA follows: TGCGCCAGCAGCGGACAGGGTTTCGGCACTGAAGCTTTCTTT.

The CDR3 DNA follows: TGTGCCTGGAGTTCCGGCACTGAAGCTTTCTTT. It encodes CAWSSGTEAFF. V usage is TRBV30 and J usage is TRBJ1-1; the D is unclear. The ends were cut back, 2 bases at V and 4 bases at J, with 5 bases in the middle. The CDR3 runs 11 residues. From germline, CDR1 is GTSNPN and CDR2 SVGIG (reference sequence). The full variable domain, with the rest looked up from reference TRBV30 and TRBJ1-1, is SQTIHQWPATLVQPVGSPLSLECTVEGTSNPNLYWYRQAAGRGLQLLFYSVGIGQISSEVPQNLSASRPQDRQFILSSKKLLLSDSGFYLCAWSSGTEAFFGQGTRLTVV.